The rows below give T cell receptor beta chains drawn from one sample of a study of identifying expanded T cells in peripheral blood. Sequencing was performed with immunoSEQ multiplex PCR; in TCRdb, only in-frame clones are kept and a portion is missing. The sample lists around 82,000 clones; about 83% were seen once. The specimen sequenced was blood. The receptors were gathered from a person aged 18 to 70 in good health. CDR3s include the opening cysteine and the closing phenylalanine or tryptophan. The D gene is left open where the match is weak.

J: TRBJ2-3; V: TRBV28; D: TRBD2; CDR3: CASSLTSGRRTDTQYF
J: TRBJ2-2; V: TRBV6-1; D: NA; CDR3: CASSEWVSGELFF
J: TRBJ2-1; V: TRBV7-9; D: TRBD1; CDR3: CASSSQGAQDNEQFF
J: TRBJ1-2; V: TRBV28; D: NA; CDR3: CASSTLQGLFHTF
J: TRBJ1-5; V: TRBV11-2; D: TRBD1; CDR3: CASSLAGGLDQPQHF
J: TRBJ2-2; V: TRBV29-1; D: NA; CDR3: CSAGAARGNTGELFF
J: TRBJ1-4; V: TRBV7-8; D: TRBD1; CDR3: CASRSAGGGNEKLFF
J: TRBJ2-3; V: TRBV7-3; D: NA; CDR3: CASSLDVGGPDTQYF
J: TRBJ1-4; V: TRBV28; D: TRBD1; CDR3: CASSLPGTGEEKLFF
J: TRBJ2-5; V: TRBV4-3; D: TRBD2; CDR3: CASSQVGASGTETQYF
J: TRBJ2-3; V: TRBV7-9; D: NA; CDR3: CASSLDFTDTQYF
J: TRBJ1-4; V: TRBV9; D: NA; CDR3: CASSPGASEKLFF
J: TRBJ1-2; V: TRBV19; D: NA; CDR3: CASSIRQEGSYTF
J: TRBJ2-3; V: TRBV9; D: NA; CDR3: CASSVDIGYSDTQYF
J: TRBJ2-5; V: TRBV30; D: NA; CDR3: CAWSVLGRDETQYF
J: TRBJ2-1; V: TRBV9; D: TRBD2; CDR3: CASGLAGFYNEQFF
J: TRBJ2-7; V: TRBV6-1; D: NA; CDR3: CASSLSGPSYEQYF
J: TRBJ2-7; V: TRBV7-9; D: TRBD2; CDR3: CASSLTGLASYEQYF
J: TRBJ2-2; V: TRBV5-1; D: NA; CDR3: CASSNTGELFF
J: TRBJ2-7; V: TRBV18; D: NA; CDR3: CASSRERLGISYEQYF
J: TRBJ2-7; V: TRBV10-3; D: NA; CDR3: CAISVTSTPLDEQYF
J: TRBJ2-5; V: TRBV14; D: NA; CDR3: CASSQDWQGTQYF
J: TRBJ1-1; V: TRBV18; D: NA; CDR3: CASSPSRQGLNTEAFF
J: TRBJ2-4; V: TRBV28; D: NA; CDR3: CASSRPTLAKNIQYF
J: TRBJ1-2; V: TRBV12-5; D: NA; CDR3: CASGLDSSYGYTF
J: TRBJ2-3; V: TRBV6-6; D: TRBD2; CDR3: CASSTHTSGATDTQYF